The 11 T cell receptor beta chains listed next were all sequenced from one sample in a study of T cell repertoires in cytomegalovirus infection (dated by TCRdb to the late 2010s). The sample was run on an Illumina HiSeq 1500. TCRdb's own reprocessing of the public reads used fastp at Q25 and MiXCR and kept productive beta chains. Records with the same CDR3 protein are collapsed into one entry carrying the most frequent genes and DNA. Across this sample there are approximately 490,000 distinct CDR3 sequences, with 11% seen only once. The biggest ten clones account for more than 8.5% of the sample. Sequencing was performed on PBMCs. The source is a human donor in good health (CMV status not recorded). Some clones in this sample may be carry-over from other donors' samples.

The J gene is TRBJ1-3, the V gene TRBV28; tentative D call: TRBD1 (6 bases). V lost 5 bases and J 5 bases, leaving 10 bases between the germline ends. This CDR3 has 13 amino acids. In germline, CDR1 is MDHEN, CDR2 SYDVKM. The CDR3 sequence is CASSPGQRNTIYF. The CDR3 DNA reads as TGTGCCAGCAGTCCCGGACAGCGAAACACCATATATTTT.

This chain uses TRBV18 with TRBJ1-5; the D is unclear. The length of the CDR3 is 13 residues. Trimming removed 4 bases at V and 3 bases at J, with 7 bases between. Germline V gene sequence: CDR1 KGHSH, CDR2 LQKENI. CDR3 residues: CASSRVFNQPQHF. The DNA of the CDR3 is TGTGCCAGCTCACGGGTCTTCAATCAGCCCCAGCATTTT.

Note on this clonotype: The junction does not match germline at one end; this may be a read error. The genes are TRBV7-9 and TRBJ2-1; 7 positions match TRBD1. Germline values: CDR1 SEHNR, CDR2 FQNEAQ (reference sequence). This CDR3 is built from 17 residues. The CDR3 spells CASGLIVGTETYNEQFF. The CDR3 bases are TGTGCCAGCGGCTTAATCGTCGGGACAGAAACCTACAATGAGCAGTTCTTC.

This clonotype showed up many times. The V call is TRBV10-3, the J call TRBJ1-1; D ambiguous. Trimming left V 3 bases short and J 1 base short, with 12 bases between. Per the germline V gene, CDR1 is ENHRY and CDR2 is SYGVKD. CDR3 length: 15 amino acids. CDR3: CAISDSVRGNTEAFF. The CDR3 DNA is TGTGCCATCAGTGATTCCGTACGAGGGAACACTGAAGCTTTCTTT.

Many counts were recorded for this clonotype. V gene TRBV7-8 combines with J gene TRBJ1-6; 11 nucleotides match TRBD1. Germline V gives CDR1 SGHVS, CDR2 FQNEAQ. The CDR3 is made up of 16 amino acids. V lost 1 base, J lost 7 bases, and 3 bases stayed unmatched. The CDR3 sequence is CASSLGDRGWNSPLHF. As DNA, the CDR3 is TGTGCCAGCAGCTTAGGGGACAGGGGGTGGAATTCACCCCTCCACTTT.

This clonotype appeared many times. The rearrangement uses TRBV25-1 and TRBJ1-5; TRBD1 matches at 7 bases. Losses at the gene ends were 3 bases for V and 4 bases for J; bases not matched to a gene: 6. The CDR3 spans 15 residues. In germline, CDR1 is MGHDK, CDR2 SYGVNS. CDR3 DNA sequence: TGTGCCAGCAGTGAGAGGACAGGAACAAATCAGCCCCAGCATTTT. Protein: CASSERTGTNQPQHF. The full variable domain, completed using reference TRBV25-1 and TRBJ1-5, is EADIYQTPRYLVIGTGKKITLECSQTMGHDKMYWYQQDPGMELHLIHYSYGVNSTEKGDLSSESTVSRIRTEHFPLTLESARPSHTSQYLCASSERTGTNQPQHFGDGTRLSIL.

V and J are TRBV20-1 and TRBJ2-3, with TRBD2 matching 12 bases. The germline CDR1 and CDR2 sequences are DFQATT and SNEGSKA (reference sequence). The CDR3 is 17 residues long. Trimming took 3 bases from V and 4 from J; bases not matched to a gene: 11. The CDR3 protein is CSARVQLAGGHPDTQYF. CDR3 nucleotides: TGCAGTGCTAGGGTCCAGCTAGCGGGGGGGCACCCAGATACGCAGTATTTT.

This clonotype was observed many times. The chain couples TRBV11-3 to TRBJ1-6; perhaps TRBD1 as D (6 bases). This CDR3 is built from 14 residues. V lost 4 bases to trimming and J lost 7 bases, with 11 bases between them. CDR1 is SGHNT and CDR2 is YENEEA in the germline V gene. CDR3 protein: CASSSGGENSPLHF. CDR3 DNA sequence: TGTGCCAGCAGCTCCGGGGGCGAGAATTCACCCCTCCACTTT.

The CDR3 DNA reads as TGTGCCAGTAGTTTAACCGGGATCCGCTCTGGAAACACCATATATTTT. It is translated as CASSLTGIRSGNTIYF. The V and J genes are TRBV19 and TRBJ1-3; D remains unclear. Germline V gene data show CDR1 as LNHDA and CDR2 as SQIVND (reference sequence). The CDR3 is 16 amino acids. Trimming left V 5 bases short and J 0 bases short, with 14 bases between.

The J gene is TRBJ1-1, the V gene TRBV7-3; D not certain. The CDR3 length is 14 residues. CDR1 SGHTA and CDR2 FQGTGA come from the germline V gene. V shed 0 bases and J shed 6 bases, with 11 bases lying between them. The CDR3 DNA reads TGTGCCAGCAGCTTAACCGTACAGCACGCTGAAGCTTTCTTT. This encodes CASSLTVQHAEAFF.

The gene calls are TRBV14 and TRBJ2-3; D assignment may be TRBD1 or TRBD2 (5 bases each). This CDR3 has 16 residues. CDR1 is SGHDN, CDR2 FVKESK, per germline. Trimming cost V 0 bases and J 2 bases, with 12 bases left between them. The CDR3, as DNA: TGTGCCAGCAGCCAAGATTACCGGGGCTACACAGATACGCAGTATTTT. It yields the protein CASSQDYRGYTDTQYF.